This T cell receptor (beta chain) is drawn from a study of cytomegalovirus exposure and HLA in healthy donors. Study outcomes and limitations: Whilst most TCR sequences proved rare, a subset of public TCRs occurred across many donors. A later analysis showed TCR association rates differing by HLA locus, peaking at DRB1 and lowest at HLA-C.

Comment on this clone: The target antigen is unknown.

It was with 60 Vbeta and 13 Jbeta primers that the PCR ran. Original analysis: Later, an analysis found 75 million to 100 million unique TCR beta chains, and about 10 million of these were shared. TCRdb's table, derived via immunoSEQ multiplex PCR, lists solely in-frame clones and lacks some. V, J and clone size are those of that table, while D and trimming were read from the DNA. The data contain approximately 280,000 clones, around 90% of them singletons. V was pared by 1 base and J by 4 bases, with 11 bases of the junction left unmatched. The CDR3 is made up of 17 amino acids. Germline assignment: CDR1 KGHSH and CDR2 LQKENI.

The sequencing input was PBMCs. The TCR sequence derives from a woman aged 18 to 35 in good health and CMV-seronegative. The chain recombines TRBV18 with TRBJ2-7; 9 bases agree with TRBD2. CDR3 coding DNA: TGTGCCAGCTCACCACGGGGAGCGGGGGGCCCCATATACGAGCAGTACTTC. This gives the protein CASSPRGAGGPIYEQYF.